The clone carrying this T cell receptor beta chain was seen repeatedly, ten times or more. Antigen: not known. Germline V gene lookup returns CDR1 MNHNS and CDR2 SASEGT. V was trimmed by 7 bases and J by 1 base, leaving 14 bases between them. CDR3 length: 14 amino acids. This sample is drawn from a study of post-analysis software for immune sequencing data. On the study more broadly: There were relapsing-remitting, secondary progressive and progressive-relapsing multiple sclerosis among the disease courses included. General study findings and limits: Five TRBV segments were more frequent in patients than controls; TRBV5-6, TRBV5-1 and TRBV20-1 belonged to this group. Samples made in the same batch grouped tightly together by F measure.

Every TCR beta cDNA library bore unique molecular identifiers. TCRdb processed the PCR reads anew with MiXCR; each CDR3 protein has one entry. Here the sample spans more than 450,000 distinct CDR3 sequences, roughly 47% being singletons. This chain uses TRBV6-1 with TRBJ2-7; D perhaps matches TRBD1 (5 bases). The sample taken for sequencing was blood. The sequence was collected from a girl between 10 and 17 years old with multiple sclerosis. In DNA, the CDR3 is TGTGCCAGCAACTTATTTGACAGTTCCTACGAGCAGTACTTC. Its protein is CASNLFDSSYEQYF.